This T cell receptor beta chain comes out of a study of OX40 agonist ivuxolimab in advanced cancers. Study-level information: Antecedent anti-PD-1, anti-PD-L1 or anti-CTLA-4 therapy was permissible, with around 41% having received some.

V was trimmed by 3 bases and J by 0 bases, leaving 5 bases between them. This CDR3 has 13 amino acids. Germline V gene sequence: CDR1 MGHDK, CDR2 SYGVNS. Clones were sequenced by immunoSEQ multiplex PCR, and TCRdb holds only the in-frame ones, with some missing. The sample records some 41,000 clones, about 89% being singletons. This chain connects TRBV25-1 to TRBJ1-2; D remains unclear. The TCR sequence derives from an adult with an advanced solid tumor such as melanoma, head and neck, liver or kidney cancer. The sample was CD4+ or CD8+ T cells sorted from blood, taken in a trial of the OX40 agonist ivuxolimab. The CDR3 reads CASSDAANYGYTF. In DNA, the CDR3 is TGTGCCAGCAGTGACGCAGCTAACTATGGCTACACCTTC.